This T cell receptor beta chain was captured by sequencing in a study of T cell responses to AZD1222 COVID-19 vaccine. Study context: Pooled in the analysis were second doses at about 4 or about 12 weeks. Findings and caveats of the study: Compared with day 0, the breadth and depth of the Spike-specific TCR repertoire rose significantly after two doses of AZD1222. Donors were largely white British and mainly female; clonal diversity was possibly underestimated.

A remark on this clone: Its specificity is unknown. The same CDR3 also results from other DNA sequences found in this sample.

The method was immunoSEQ multiplex PCR; TCRdb's version includes in-frame clones alone and lacks a portion of them. The top ten hold around 15% of the sample, which has around 66,000 clones, roughly 87% seen once. In germline, CDR1 is GTSNPN, CDR2 SVGIG (reference sequence). The CDR3 runs to 13 residues. V was cut by 3 bases and J by 1 base, with 7 bases left in between. The specimen was peripheral blood, collected on day 0 of AZD1222 vaccination. The chain carries TRBV30 and TRBJ1-5, with D possibly matching TRBD1 (5 bases). The sequence derives from an adult in good health. The CDR3 reads CAWSRDSNQPQHF. The CDR3 DNA sequence: TGTGCCTGGAGCCGGGACAGCAATCAGCCCCAGCATTTT.